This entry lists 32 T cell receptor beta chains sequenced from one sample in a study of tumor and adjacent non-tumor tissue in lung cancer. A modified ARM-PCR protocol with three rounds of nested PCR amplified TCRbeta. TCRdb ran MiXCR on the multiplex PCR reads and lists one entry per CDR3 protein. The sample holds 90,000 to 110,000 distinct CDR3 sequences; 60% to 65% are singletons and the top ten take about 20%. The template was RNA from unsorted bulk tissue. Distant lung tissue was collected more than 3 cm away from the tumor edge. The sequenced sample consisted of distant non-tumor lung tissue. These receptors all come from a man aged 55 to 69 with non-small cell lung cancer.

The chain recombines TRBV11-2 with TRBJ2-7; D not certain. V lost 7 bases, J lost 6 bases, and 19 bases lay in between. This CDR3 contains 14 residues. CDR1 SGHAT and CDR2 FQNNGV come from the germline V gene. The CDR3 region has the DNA TGTGCCAGCAACGCTGGTATTCGCACCTGCGAGCAGTACGTC. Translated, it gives CASNAGIRTCEQYV.

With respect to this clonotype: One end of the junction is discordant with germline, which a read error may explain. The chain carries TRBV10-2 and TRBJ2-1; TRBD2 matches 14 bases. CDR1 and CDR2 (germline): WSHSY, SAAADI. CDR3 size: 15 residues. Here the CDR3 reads CANGEGTSGSGEQFF. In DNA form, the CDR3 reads TGTGCCAACGGGGAAGGGACTAGCGGGAGCGGTGAGCAGTTCTTC.

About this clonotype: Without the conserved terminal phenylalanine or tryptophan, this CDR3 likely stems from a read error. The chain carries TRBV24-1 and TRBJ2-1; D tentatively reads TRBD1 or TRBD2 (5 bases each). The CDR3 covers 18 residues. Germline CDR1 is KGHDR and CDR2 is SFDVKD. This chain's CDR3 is CATSDPGAEGSSYNEQFL. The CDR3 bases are TGTGCCACCAGTGACCCCGGGGCGGAAGGAAGTTCCTACAATGAACAGTTCTTA.

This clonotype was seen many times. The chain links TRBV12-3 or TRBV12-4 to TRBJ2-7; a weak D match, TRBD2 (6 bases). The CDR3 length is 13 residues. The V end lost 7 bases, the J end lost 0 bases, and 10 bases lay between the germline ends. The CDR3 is CASKSSASYEQYF. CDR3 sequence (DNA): TGTGCCAGCAAGTCTAGCGCCTCCTACGAGCAGTACTTC.

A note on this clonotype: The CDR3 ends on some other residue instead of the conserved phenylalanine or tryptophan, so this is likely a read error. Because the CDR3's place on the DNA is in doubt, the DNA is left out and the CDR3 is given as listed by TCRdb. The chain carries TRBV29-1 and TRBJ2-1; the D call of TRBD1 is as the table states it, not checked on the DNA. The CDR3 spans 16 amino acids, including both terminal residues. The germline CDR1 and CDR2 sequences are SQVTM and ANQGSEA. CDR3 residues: CNANEATQGGMGEQSL.

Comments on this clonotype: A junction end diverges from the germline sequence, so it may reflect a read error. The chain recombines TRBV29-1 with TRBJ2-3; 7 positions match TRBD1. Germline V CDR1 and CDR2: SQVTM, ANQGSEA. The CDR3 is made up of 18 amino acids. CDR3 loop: CSVDVGTRGRVGTDTLYF. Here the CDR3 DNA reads TGCAGCGTTGATGTAGGGACGAGGGGGCGGGTAGGGACAGATACGCTGTATTTT.

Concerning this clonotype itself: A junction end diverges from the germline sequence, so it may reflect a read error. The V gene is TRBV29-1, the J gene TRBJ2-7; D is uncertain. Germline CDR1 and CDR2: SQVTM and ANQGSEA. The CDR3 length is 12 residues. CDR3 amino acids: CSVAHSTYEQYF. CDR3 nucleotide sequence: TGCAGTGTTGCGCACTCTACCTACGAGCAGTACTTC.

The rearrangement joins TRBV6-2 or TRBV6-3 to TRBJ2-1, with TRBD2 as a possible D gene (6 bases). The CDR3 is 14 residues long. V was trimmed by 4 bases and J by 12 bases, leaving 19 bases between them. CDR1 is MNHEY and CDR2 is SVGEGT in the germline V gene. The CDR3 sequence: CASSSTGGTNRQFF. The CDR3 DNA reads TGTGCCAGCAGTTCCACTGGCGGGACCAATAGGCAGTTCTTC.

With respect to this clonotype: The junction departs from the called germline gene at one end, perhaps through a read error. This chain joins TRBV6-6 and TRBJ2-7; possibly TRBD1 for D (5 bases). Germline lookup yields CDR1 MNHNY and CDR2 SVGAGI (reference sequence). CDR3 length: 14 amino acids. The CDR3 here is CASSYRGRENEQYF. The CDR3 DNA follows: TGTGCCAGTAGTTACCGCGGCAGGGAAAACGAGCAGTACTTC.

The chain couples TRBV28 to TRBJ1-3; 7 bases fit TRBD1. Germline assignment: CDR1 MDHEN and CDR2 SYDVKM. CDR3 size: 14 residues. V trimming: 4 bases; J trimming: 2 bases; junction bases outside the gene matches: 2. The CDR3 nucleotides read TGTGCCAGCAGTTGGGGGACAGCTGGAAACACCATATATTTT. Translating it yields CASSWGTAGNTIYF.

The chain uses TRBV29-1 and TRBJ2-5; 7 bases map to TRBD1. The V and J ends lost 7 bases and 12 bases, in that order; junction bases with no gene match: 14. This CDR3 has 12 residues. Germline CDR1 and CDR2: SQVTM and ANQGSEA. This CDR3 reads CSGTGRQEAKYF. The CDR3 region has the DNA TGCAGCGGGACAGGTCGTCAAGAGGCCAAGTACTTC.

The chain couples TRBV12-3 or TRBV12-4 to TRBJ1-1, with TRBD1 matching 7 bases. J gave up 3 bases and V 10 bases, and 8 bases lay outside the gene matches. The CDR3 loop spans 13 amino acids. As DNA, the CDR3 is TGTGCCAACACTTCTGACAGGGACACTGAAGCTTTCTTT. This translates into CANTSDRDTEAFF.

This CDR3 is CASSPPSVQETQYF. The DNA of the CDR3 is TGTGCCAGCTCACCACCGTCAGTACAAGAGACCCAGTACTTC. This rearrangement joins TRBV18 to TRBJ2-5; D gene uncertain. CDR1 and CDR2 from the germline V gene are KGHSH and LQKENI. Deletions cut 0 bases from V and 2 bases from J, with 7 bases between. The CDR3 totals 14 residues. The variable domain in full, with the rest retrieved from reference TRBV18 and TRBJ2-5, is NAGVMQNPRHLVRRRGQEARLRCSPMKGHSHVYWYRQLPEEGLKFMVYLQKENIIDESGMPKERFSAEFPKEGPSILRIQQVVRGDSAAYFCASSPPSVQETQYFGPGTRLLVL.

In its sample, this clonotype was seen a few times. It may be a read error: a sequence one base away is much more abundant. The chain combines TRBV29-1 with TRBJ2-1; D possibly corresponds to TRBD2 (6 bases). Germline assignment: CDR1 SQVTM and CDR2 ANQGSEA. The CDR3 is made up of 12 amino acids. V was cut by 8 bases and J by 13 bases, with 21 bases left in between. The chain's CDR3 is CSIGGGGARQFF. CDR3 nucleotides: TGCAGCATCGGTGGTGGAGGGGCCCGTCAGTTCTTC.

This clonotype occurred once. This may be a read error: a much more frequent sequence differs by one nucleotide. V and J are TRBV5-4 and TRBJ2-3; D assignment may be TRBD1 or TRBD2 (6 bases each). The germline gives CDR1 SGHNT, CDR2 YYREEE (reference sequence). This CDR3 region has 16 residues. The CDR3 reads CSSSLVGGRRADTQYF. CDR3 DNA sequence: TGTTCCAGCAGCCTGGTAGGGGGGAGGAGGGCAGATACGCAGTATTTT.

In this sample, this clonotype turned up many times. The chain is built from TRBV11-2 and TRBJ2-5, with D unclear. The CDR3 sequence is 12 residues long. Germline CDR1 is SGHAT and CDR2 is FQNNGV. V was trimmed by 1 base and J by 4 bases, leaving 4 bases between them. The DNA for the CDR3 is TGTGCCAGCAGCTTAGTACTAGAGACCCAGTACTTC. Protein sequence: CASSLVLETQYF.

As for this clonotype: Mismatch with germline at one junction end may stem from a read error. The CDR3 nucleotides read TGTGTCAGCAGCTGGGGACTAGCGGGGGGACAAGAGACCCAGTACTTC. It is translated as CVSSWGLAGGQETQYF. The chain couples TRBV12-3 or TRBV12-4 to TRBJ2-5; TRBD2 agrees at 15 bases. This CDR3 contains 16 residues.

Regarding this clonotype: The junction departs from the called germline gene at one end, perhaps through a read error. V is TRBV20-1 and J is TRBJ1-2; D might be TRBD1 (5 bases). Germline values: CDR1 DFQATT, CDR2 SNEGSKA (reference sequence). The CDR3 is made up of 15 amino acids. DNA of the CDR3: TGCTGTGCTAGAGCTACTGTCGGGGGAGAGGGTGGCTACACCTTC. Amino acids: CCARATVGGEGGYTF.

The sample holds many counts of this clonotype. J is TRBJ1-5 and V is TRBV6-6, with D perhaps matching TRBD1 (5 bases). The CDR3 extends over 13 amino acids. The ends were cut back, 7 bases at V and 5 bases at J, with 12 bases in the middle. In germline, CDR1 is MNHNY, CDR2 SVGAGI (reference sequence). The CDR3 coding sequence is TGTGCCAGCACTGAAGGGACGGATCAGCCCCAGCATTTT. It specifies CASTEGTDQPQHF.

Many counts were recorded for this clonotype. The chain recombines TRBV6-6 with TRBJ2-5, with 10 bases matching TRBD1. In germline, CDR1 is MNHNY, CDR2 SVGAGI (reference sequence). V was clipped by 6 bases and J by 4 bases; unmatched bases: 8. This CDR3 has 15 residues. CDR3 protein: CASSHRQGAGETQYF. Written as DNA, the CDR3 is TGTGCCAGCAGCCATCGACAGGGGGCAGGAGAGACCCAGTACTTC.

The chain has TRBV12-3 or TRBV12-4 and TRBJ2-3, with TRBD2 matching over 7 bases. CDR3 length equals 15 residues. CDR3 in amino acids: CVRSTKAGPTDTRYF. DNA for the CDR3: TGTGTCAGAAGTACTAAAGCGGGGCCCACAGATACGAGGTATTTT.

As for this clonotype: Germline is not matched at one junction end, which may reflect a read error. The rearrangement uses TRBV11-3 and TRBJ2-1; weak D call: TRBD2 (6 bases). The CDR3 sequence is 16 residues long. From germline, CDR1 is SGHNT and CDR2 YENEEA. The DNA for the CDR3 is TGTGCCAGCAGCCCCGGGGGTTGGGGCTCCTACAATGAGCGGTTCTTC. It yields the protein CASSPGGWGSYNERFF.

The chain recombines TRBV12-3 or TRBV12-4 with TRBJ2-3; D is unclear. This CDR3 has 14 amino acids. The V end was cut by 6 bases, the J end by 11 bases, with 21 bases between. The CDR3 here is CASRRSHVQPRQYF. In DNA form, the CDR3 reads TGTGCCAGCAGGCGGAGCCACGTACAACCTAGGCAGTATTTT.

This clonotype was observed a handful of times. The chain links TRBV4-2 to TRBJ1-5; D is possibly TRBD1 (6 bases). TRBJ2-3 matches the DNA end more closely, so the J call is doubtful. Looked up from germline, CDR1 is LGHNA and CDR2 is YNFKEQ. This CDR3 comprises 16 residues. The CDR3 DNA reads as TGTGCCAGCAGCCAAGACGGGACAAGGAGCAATCAGCCCCAGTATTTT. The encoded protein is CASSQDGTRSNQPQYF.

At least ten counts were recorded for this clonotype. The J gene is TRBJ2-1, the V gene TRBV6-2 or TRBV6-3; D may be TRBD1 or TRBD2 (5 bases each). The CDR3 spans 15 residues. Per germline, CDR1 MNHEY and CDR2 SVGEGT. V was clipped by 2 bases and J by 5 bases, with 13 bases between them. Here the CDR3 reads CASSYLGTSNNEQFF. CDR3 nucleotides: TGTGCCAGCAGTTACCTCGGGACGTCCAACAATGAGCAGTTCTTC.

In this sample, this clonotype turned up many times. CDR3 DNA sequence: TGTGCCAGCAGCTTGCTCTGGGCGGATACGCAGTATTTT. Encoded protein: CASSLLWADTQYF. The chain uses TRBV5-4 and TRBJ2-3; D not resolved. Deletions cut 1 base from V and 6 bases from J, with 9 bases between. The CDR3 length is 13 residues. Germline CDR1 is SGHNT and CDR2 is YYREEE (reference sequence).

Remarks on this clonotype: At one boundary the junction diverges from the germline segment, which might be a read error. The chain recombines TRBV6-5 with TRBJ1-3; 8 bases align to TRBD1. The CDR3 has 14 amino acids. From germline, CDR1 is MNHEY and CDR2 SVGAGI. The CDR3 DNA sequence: TGCGCCAGCAGGTCGACAGGGGCCGGAAACACCACATATTTT. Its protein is CASRSTGAGNTTYF.

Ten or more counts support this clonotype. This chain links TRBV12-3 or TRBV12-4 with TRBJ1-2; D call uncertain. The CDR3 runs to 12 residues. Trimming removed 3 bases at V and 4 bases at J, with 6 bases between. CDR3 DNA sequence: TGTGCCAGCAGTTTGTGGACCTATGGCTACACCTTC. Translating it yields CASSLWTYGYTF.

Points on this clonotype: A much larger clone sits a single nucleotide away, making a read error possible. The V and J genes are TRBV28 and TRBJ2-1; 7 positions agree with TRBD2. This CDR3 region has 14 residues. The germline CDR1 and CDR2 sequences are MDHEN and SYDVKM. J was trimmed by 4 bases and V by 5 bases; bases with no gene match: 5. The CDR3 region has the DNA TGTGCCAGCAGTACAGCGGGACTTTACAATGAGCAGTTCTTC. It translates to CASSTAGLYNEQFF.

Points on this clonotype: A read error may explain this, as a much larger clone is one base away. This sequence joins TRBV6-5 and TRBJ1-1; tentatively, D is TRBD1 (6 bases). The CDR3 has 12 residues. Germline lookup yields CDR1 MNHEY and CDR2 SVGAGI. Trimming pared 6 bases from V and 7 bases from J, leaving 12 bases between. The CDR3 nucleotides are TGTGCCAGCAGACGGGGGACATGTGAAGCTTTCTTT. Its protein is CASRRGTCEAFF.

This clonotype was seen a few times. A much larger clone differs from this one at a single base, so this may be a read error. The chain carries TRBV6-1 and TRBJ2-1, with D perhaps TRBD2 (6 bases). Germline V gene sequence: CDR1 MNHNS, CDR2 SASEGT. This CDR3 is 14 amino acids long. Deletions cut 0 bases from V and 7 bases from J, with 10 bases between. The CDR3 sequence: CASSEAIGRNEQFF. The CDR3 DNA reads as TGTGCCAGCAGTGAAGCAATAGGGAGGAATGAGCAGTTCTTC.

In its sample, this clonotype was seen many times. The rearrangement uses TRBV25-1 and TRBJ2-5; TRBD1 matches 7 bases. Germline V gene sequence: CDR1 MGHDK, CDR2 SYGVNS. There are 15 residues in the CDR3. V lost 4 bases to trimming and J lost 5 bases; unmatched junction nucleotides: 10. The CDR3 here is CASSASDRARETQYF. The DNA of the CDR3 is TGTGCCAGCAGTGCATCCGACAGGGCGAGGGAGACCCAGTACTTC.